The sequence of this T cell receptor beta chain was determined in a study of OX40 agonist ivuxolimab in advanced cancers. Produced via immunoSEQ multiplex PCR; TCRdb's table is partial and in-frame only. The repertoire holds some 40,000 clones, with about 80% as singletons. The CDR3 runs to 15 residues. Unmatched junction bases numbered 4, after V lost 3 bases and J lost 8 bases. From germline, CDR1 is SGHNT and CDR2 YYREEE (reference sequence). V and J are TRBV5-4 and TRBJ2-2, with 13 bases matching TRBD2. This specimen consisted of CD4+ or CD8+ T cells sorted from blood, obtained in a trial of the OX40 agonist ivuxolimab. The TCR comes from an adult with an advanced solid tumor such as melanoma, head and neck, liver or kidney cancer. CDR3: CASSSWTSGRGELFF. CDR3 in DNA: TGTGCCAGCAGCTCGTGGACTAGCGGGAGAGGGGAGCTGTTTTTT.